This T cell receptor beta chain was obtained from a study of metastatic and nonmetastatic thyroid tumors. The V and J ends lost 6 bases and 0 bases respectively, with 10 bases between them. Germline lookup yields CDR1 SEHNR and CDR2 FQNEAQ (reference sequence). This CDR3 has 14 amino acids. Study results and limitations: Across blood and tumor, TCR beta diversity in malignant thyroid tumors was reportedly significantly higher than in benign nodules.

All patients reached thyroid surgery having received no treatment beforehand. TCRdb re-analyzed the PCR reads through MiXCR. The sample yields around 38,000 clones, roughly a quarter seen once. This clone showed up many times. Its matching antigen is unknown. The sequence was obtained from a female donor with papillary thyroid cancer or a benign thyroid nodule (not recorded which). Some clones in this sample may be carry-over from other donors' samples. The J gene is TRBJ2-3, the V gene TRBV7-9, with D perhaps matching TRBD2 (5 bases). The specimen sequenced was blood. The CDR3 reads CASRGSGSTDTQYF. CDR3 DNA: TGTGCCAGCAGGGGCTCGGGGAGCACAGATACGCAGTATTTT.